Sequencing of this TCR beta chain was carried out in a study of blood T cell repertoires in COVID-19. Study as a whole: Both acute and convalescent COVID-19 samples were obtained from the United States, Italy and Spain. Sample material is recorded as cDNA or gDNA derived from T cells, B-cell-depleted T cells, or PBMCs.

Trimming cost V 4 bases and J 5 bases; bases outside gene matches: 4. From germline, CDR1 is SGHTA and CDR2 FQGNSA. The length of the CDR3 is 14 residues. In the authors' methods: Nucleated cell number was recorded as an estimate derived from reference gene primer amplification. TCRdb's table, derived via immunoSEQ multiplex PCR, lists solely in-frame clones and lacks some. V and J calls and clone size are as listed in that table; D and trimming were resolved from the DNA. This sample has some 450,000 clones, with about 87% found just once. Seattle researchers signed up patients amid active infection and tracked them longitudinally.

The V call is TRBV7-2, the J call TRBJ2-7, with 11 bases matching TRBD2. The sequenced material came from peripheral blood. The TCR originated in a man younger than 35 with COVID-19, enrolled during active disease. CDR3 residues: CASSSTSGSDEQYF. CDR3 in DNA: TGTGCCAGCAGCTCCACTAGCGGGAGTGACGAGCAGTACTTC.